Listed below are T cell receptor beta chains from one sample, sequenced in a study of blood T cell repertoires in COVID-19. Assay: immunoSEQ multiplex PCR; the TCRdb copy retains only in-frame clones and omits some. The sample has tens of thousands of clones, about 91% seen once; the top ten hold about 12%. The sample consisted of peripheral blood. Receptors originate from a human donor with active COVID-19. The donor label of this sample is uncertain. CDR3s leave out the opening cysteine and the closing phenylalanine or tryptophan. Fields, in order: CDR3 length, V gene, J gene, CDR3 protein.

cdr3_length: 12
v_call: TRBV7-2
j_call: TRBJ1-2
cdr3_aa: ASSLRVKGYGYT

cdr3_length: 13
v_call: TRBV7-3
j_call: TRBJ2-4
cdr3_aa: ASSPGASLGNIQY

cdr3_length: 14
v_call: TRBV10-3
j_call: TRBJ2-4
cdr3_aa: AISEQTGRPKNIQY

cdr3_length: 15
v_call: TRBV13
j_call: TRBJ2-5
cdr3_aa: AGSFLGGGRAGETQY

cdr3_length: 12
v_call: TRBV3-1/TRBV3-2
j_call: TRBJ1-5
cdr3_aa: ASSQKAGNQPQH

cdr3_length: 15
v_call: TRBV27
j_call: TRBJ2-3
cdr3_aa: ASSLYRGQGRTDTQY

cdr3_length: 9
v_call: TRBV20-1
j_call: TRBJ2-7
cdr3_aa: SARSGHEQY

cdr3_length: 13
v_call: TRBV5-4
j_call: TRBJ2-3
cdr3_aa: ASSTGLAGEDTQY

cdr3_length: 16
v_call: TRBV6-7
j_call: TRBJ2-1
cdr3_aa: ASSYPGLAGGLYNEQF

cdr3_length: 14
v_call: TRBV28
j_call: TRBJ2-7
cdr3_aa: ATGTSGSPSSYEQY

cdr3_length: 17
v_call: TRBV6-2/TRBV6-3
j_call: TRBJ1-1
cdr3_aa: ASSSISGTGGSMNTEAF

cdr3_length: 11
v_call: TRBV28
j_call: TRBJ1-2
cdr3_aa: ASSPNQGASYT

cdr3_length: 13
v_call: TRBV28
j_call: TRBJ2-5
cdr3_aa: ASSRKGTSQETQY

cdr3_length: 13
v_call: TRBV24-1
j_call: TRBJ2-5
cdr3_aa: ATSDPTGTGVAQY

cdr3_length: 11
v_call: TRBV10-3
j_call: TRBJ1-1
cdr3_aa: ASGQPQNTEAF

cdr3_length: 14
v_call: TRBV18
j_call: TRBJ1-1
cdr3_aa: ASSPRAGGQEPEAF

cdr3_length: 13
v_call: TRBV2
j_call: TRBJ1-5
cdr3_aa: ASSEARGGVRPQH

cdr3_length: 13
v_call: TRBV11-2
j_call: TRBJ2-7
cdr3_aa: ASSFISGSTYEQY

cdr3_length: 11
v_call: TRBV12-5
j_call: TRBJ1-6
cdr3_aa: ASGRQGESPLH

cdr3_length: 9
v_call: TRBV10-3
j_call: TRBJ2-7
cdr3_aa: AIGQTYEQY

cdr3_length: 13
v_call: TRBV18
j_call: TRBJ1-1
cdr3_aa: ASSDGTGGNTEAF

cdr3_length: 15
v_call: TRBV19
j_call: TRBJ1-3
cdr3_aa: ASSGRLRTELRNTIY

cdr3_length: 12
v_call: TRBV6-2/TRBV6-3
j_call: TRBJ1-1
cdr3_aa: ASSNPTGSKGAF

cdr3_length: 12
v_call: TRBV7-3
j_call: TRBJ1-2
cdr3_aa: ASRRGQGVGGYT

cdr3_length: 12
v_call: TRBV5-6
j_call: TRBJ2-7
cdr3_aa: ASSWGTGSYEQY

cdr3_length: 14
v_call: TRBV28
j_call: TRBJ2-1
cdr3_aa: ASSFSTSGRYNEQF

cdr3_length: 11
v_call: TRBV29-1
j_call: TRBJ2-1
cdr3_aa: SIRTSGYNEQF

cdr3_length: 14
v_call: TRBV5-4
j_call: TRBJ2-3
cdr3_aa: ASSLKLSGGTDTQY

cdr3_length: 12
v_call: TRBV6-5
j_call: TRBJ1-5
cdr3_aa: ASRNTGVGQPQH

cdr3_length: 12
v_call: TRBV28
j_call: TRBJ2-7
cdr3_aa: ASRSSGFSYEQY

cdr3_length: 13
v_call: TRBV2
j_call: TRBJ2-1
cdr3_aa: ASVRKSGEYNEQF

cdr3_length: 14
v_call: TRBV6-4
j_call: TRBJ1-5
cdr3_aa: ASSGGREGSNQPQH

cdr3_length: 10
v_call: TRBV6-2/TRBV6-3
j_call: TRBJ1-1
cdr3_aa: ASSSMVAEAF